Each of the 17 T cell receptor beta chains below was sequenced from the same sample in a study of blood T cell repertoires in COVID-19. Method: immunoSEQ multiplex PCR; TCRdb's copy keeps in-frame clones and lacks some. Here the sample spans around 100,000 clones, about 89% being singletons. The sequencing sample was made of peripheral blood. The source of these receptors is a man aged 50-59 years with active COVID-19.

J is TRBJ1-3 and V is TRBV7-2; D is possibly TRBD1 (6 bases). Trimming stripped 6 bases from V and 7 bases from J, with 25 bases between. CDR3 length: 17 amino acids. Germline CDR1 SGHTA, CDR2 FQGNSA. CDR3 in DNA: TGTGCCAGCAGTTCTTACGCCGGGGGGCGGATGGGTAACACCATATATTTT. This gives the protein CASSSYAGGRMGNTIYF.

This clone was counted a single time. The chain employs TRBV7-6 and TRBJ1-6; D gene ambiguous. The CDR3 totals 14 residues. Germline V CDR1 and CDR2: SGHVS, FNYEAQ. Between the trimmed V and J ends, which lost 6 bases and 0 bases, there was a span of 6 bases. The CDR3 protein is CASREGSYNSPLHF. As DNA, the CDR3 is TGTGCCAGCAGAGAGGGCTCCTATAATTCACCCCTCCACTTT.

The chain employs TRBV2 and TRBJ2-5; TRBD2 matches at 13 bases. This CDR3 has 17 amino acids. Germline values: CDR1 SNHLY, CDR2 FYNNEI. V trimming: 3 bases; J trimming: 5 bases; junction bases outside the gene matches: 9. As DNA, the CDR3 is TGTGCCAGCAGTGACGGGACTAGCGGGAAGGTCGCGGAGACCCAGTACTTC. The encoded protein is CASSDGTSGKVAETQYF.

The chain couples TRBV19 to TRBJ1-4; 7 nucleotides line up with TRBD1. The J segment lost 8 bases and the V segment lost 3 bases, leaving 15 bases of the junction unmatched. The CDR3 covers 17 residues. Germline V gene lookup returns CDR1 LNHDA and CDR2 SQIVND (reference sequence). CDR3 coding DNA: TGTGCCAGTAGTATGAGTCGGGACAGTCGGTCGGGGGAAAAACTGTTTTTT. It codes for CASSMSRDSRSGEKLFF.

This chain uses TRBV19 with TRBJ1-5, with TRBD1 identical over 8 bases. Germline loops: CDR1 LNHDA, CDR2 SQIVND (reference sequence). The CDR3 is 15 residues long. The trim removed 2 bases at V and 3 bases at J, leaving 3 bases unmatched. The CDR3, as DNA: TGTGCCAGTAGTATATCAGGGGGCGCCAATCAGCCCCAGCATTTT. Protein product: CASSISGGANQPQHF. Full variable domain (rest looked up from reference TRBV19 and TRBJ1-5): DGGITQSPKYLFRKEGQNVTLSCEQNLNHDAMYWYRQDPGQGLRLIYYSQIVNDFQKGDIAEGYSVSREKKESFPLTVTSAQKNPTAFYLCASSISGGANQPQHFGDGTRLSIL.

The rearrangement uses TRBV7-9 and TRBJ2-5; 12 bases are shared with TRBD2. V was clipped by 3 bases and J by 4 bases; unmatched bases: 3. Germline CDR1 is SEHNR and CDR2 is FQNEAQ (reference sequence). This CDR3 has 15 residues. The chain's CDR3 is CASSLTSGSSETQYF. The DNA of the CDR3 is TGTGCCAGCAGCTTGACTAGCGGGAGTTCAGAGACCCAGTACTTC. Full variable domain (outside the CDR3, taken from reference TRBV7-9 and TRBJ2-5): DTGVSQNPRHKITKRGQNVTFRCDPISEHNRLYWYRQTLGQGPEFLTYFQNEAQLEKSRLLSDRFSAERPKGSFSTLEIQRTEQGDSAMYLCASSLTSGSSETQYFGPGTRLLVL.

The chain joins TRBV5-1 to TRBJ2-1, with 9 bases aligning to TRBD2. V was clipped by 3 bases and J by 9 bases; unmatched bases: 4. Germline assignment: CDR1 SGHRS and CDR2 YFSETQ. The CDR3 extends over 13 amino acids. The CDR3 region has the DNA TGCGCCAGCAGCTCTAGCGGGAACGGTGAGCAGTTCTTC. It specifies CASSSSGNGEQFF.

The chain is built from TRBV5-6 and TRBJ2-1, with D possibly matching TRBD2 (7 bases). This CDR3 has 14 residues. Germline V CDR1 and CDR2: SGHDT, YYEEEE. Trimming left V 6 bases short and J 2 bases short, with 12 bases between. CDR3 coding DNA: TGTGCCAGCACCGGCGGGGGCACCTACAATGAGCAGTTCTTC. It translates to CASTGGGTYNEQFF. Variable domain in full (rest from reference TRBV5-6 and TRBJ2-1): DAGVTQSPTHLIKTRGQQVTLRCSPKSGHDTVSWYQQALGQGPQFIFQYYEEEERQRGNFPDRFSGHQFPNYSSELNVNALLLGDSALYLCASTGGGTYNEQFFGPGTRLTVL.

Regarding this clone: At one end the junction does not follow the germline gene, possibly because of a read error. The J gene is TRBJ2-1, the V gene TRBV6-6; no clear D. Germline V gene sequence: CDR1 MNHNY, CDR2 SVGAGI (reference sequence). The CDR3 totals 13 residues. CDR3 protein: CASTQESYSEQFF. The CDR3 DNA reads TGTGCCAGCACCCAAGAGAGCTACAGTGAGCAGTTCTTC.

The chain joins TRBV3-1 (or the pseudogene TRBV3-2) to TRBJ1-3, with a tentative D call TRBD1 (6 bases). Germline assignment: CDR1 LGHDT and CDR2 YNNKEL (reference sequence). The CDR3 contains 16 residues. V lost 3 bases, J lost 0 bases, and 12 bases lay in between. The CDR3 region has the DNA TGTGCCAGCAGCCATCGAGGACAGAGCTCTGGAAACACCATATATTTT. Translation: CASSHRGQSSGNTIYF.

The gene calls are TRBV6-2 or TRBV6-3 and TRBJ1-1, with a weak D call TRBD1 (5 bases). The CDR3 runs 16 residues. V was pared by 0 bases and J by 4 bases, with 15 bases between. Germline assignment: CDR1 MNHEY and CDR2 SVGEGT. CDR3 coding DNA: TGTGCCAGCAGTTACTCTCGAGGACATCTGAGCACTGAAGCTTTCTTT. Translating gives CASSYSRGHLSTEAFF.

The chain links TRBV11-2 to TRBJ2-3, with 9 bases identical to TRBD1. The CDR3 length is 15 residues. Germline lookup yields CDR1 SGHAT and CDR2 FQNNGV. The ends lost 3 bases at V and 5 bases at J; junction bases unmatched: 6. The CDR3 DNA reads as TGTGCCAGCAGCTTCCGGGACAGGGCGGGAGATACGCAGTATTTT. Translated, it gives CASSFRDRAGDTQYF.

V gene TRBV6-1 combines with J gene TRBJ2-7; the D gene is possibly TRBD1 (6 bases). The CDR3 has 15 amino acids. CDR1 is MNHNS and CDR2 is SASEGT in the germline V gene. The ends were cut back, 2 bases at V and 0 bases at J, with 11 bases in the middle. The CDR3 loop reads CASSESQGFSYEQYV. The DNA of the CDR3 is TGTGCCAGCAGTGAATCGCAGGGGTTCTCCTACGAGCAGTACGTC.

The J gene is TRBJ2-2, the V gene TRBV6-5; no definite D call. Germline V gene data show CDR1 as MNHEY and CDR2 as SVGAGI. Trimming removed 7 bases at V and 9 bases at J, with 9 bases between. There are 11 residues in the CDR3. The CDR3 DNA follows: TGTGCCAGCACCAATACTTGGGAGCTGTTTTTT. Translated: CASTNTWELFF.

This clone has just one count. The chain couples TRBV6-5 to TRBJ1-4; no firm D call. Germline values: CDR1 MNHEY, CDR2 SVGAGI. This CDR3 has 15 residues. V was trimmed by 6 bases and J by 8 bases, leaving 19 bases between them. CDR3 region: CASRPTGMLNEKLFF. In DNA, the CDR3 is TGTGCCAGCAGACCCACCGGGATGTTGAACGAAAAACTGTTTTTT.

The J gene is TRBJ1-1, the V gene TRBV27; 7 nucleotides agree with TRBD1. Germline trimming cut 2 bases from V and 4 bases from J; bases unmatched to any gene: 4. Germline CDR1 and CDR2: MNHEY and SMNVEV (reference sequence). The CDR3 contains 14 residues. The CDR3 DNA sequence: TGTGCCAGCAGTTTAATCGCAGGGGGCACTGAAGCTTTCTTT. Translation: CASSLIAGGTEAFF.

The V call is TRBV7-9, the J call TRBJ1-1, with D possibly being TRBD1 (5 bases). The V gene lost 3 bases and the J gene lost 1 base, with 9 bases spanning the gap. Germline V gene lookup returns CDR1 SEHNR and CDR2 FQNEAQ (reference sequence). This CDR3 spans 14 amino acids. DNA of the CDR3: TGTGCCAGCAGCTTCCCGGGGGGGAACACTGAAGCTTTCTTT. It encodes CASSFPGGNTEAFF.